The clone carrying this T cell receptor beta chain has more than one count but fewer than ten. Its cognate antigen is unknown. It may be a read error: a sequence one base away is much more abundant. The sample comes from a study of regulatory T cells in long-lasting Graves disease. Construction of TCR beta libraries relied on iRepertoire HTBI primers and on Arm-PCR targeting CDR3 regions. MiXCR was run by TCRdb on the multiplex PCR reads, yielding one entry per CDR3 protein. The sample shows over 300,000 distinct CDR3 sequences, about 16% of them seen only once. The sample's time point: newly diagnosed GD, antithyroid drugs for less than 3 months. TCR sequences were obtained from RNA taken from PBMCs. Patient provenance is recorded as an endocrinology department in Xi'an, China. Germline values: CDR1 DFQATT, CDR2 SNEGSKA (reference sequence). V was trimmed by 6 bases and J by 11 bases, leaving 19 bases between them. The CDR3 length is 12 residues.

Study-wide results and caveats: Favored gene segments in persistent disease were TRBV28, TRBJ1-2 and TRBJ2-5.

This clonotype was sampled from a female donor with Graves disease. V and J are TRBV20-1 and TRBJ2-5; no firm D call. The sequencing used peripheral blood mononuclear cells (PBMCs), collected at new diagnosis, from a patient treated with antithyroid drugs. The CDR3: CSAPRNYNEQYF. The CDR3 DNA sequence: TGCAGTGCCCCAAGGAACTACAATGAGCAGTACTTC.